Listed below are T cell receptor beta chains from one sample, sequenced in a study of T cells in Graves' hyperthyroidism and ophthalmopathy. TCRdb itself ran the multiplex PCR reads through MiXCR, one entry per CDR3 protein. The sample lists about 640,000 distinct CDR3 sequences, approximately 15% seen once, with roughly an eighth in the top ten. Sequencing input: blood. Every receptor here comes from a woman in her forties or fifties with Graves' ophthalmopathy. Each CDR3 is given with its conserved first and last residue. Each record gives: clone size, D gene, J gene, V gene, CDR3 protein, CDR3 DNA. D genes are given only for firm matches. Size is stated for part of the rows, as once, few or many counts, or as a class when the clone is expanded.

- | - | TRBJ2-7 | TRBV6-2/TRBV6-3 | CASSYDSLYEQYF | TGTGCCAGCAGTTACGACAGCCTGTACGAGCAGTACTTC
many | - | TRBJ2-5 | TRBV20-1 | CSARGNSGRIGETQYF | TGCAGTGCTAGAGGAAATTCCGGGAGAATAGGGGAGACCCAGTACTTC
few | - | TRBJ1-5 | TRBV24-1 | CATSESGQYSNQPQHF | TGTGCCACCAGTGAGTCCGGACAGTATAGCAATCAGCCCCAGCATTTT
- | - | TRBJ1-5 | TRBV7-8 | CASSPRVQGYSNQPQHF | TGTGCCAGCAGCCCAAGGGTTCAGGGATATAGCAATCAGCCCCAGCATTTT
- | TRBD2 | TRBJ2-1 | TRBV20-1 | CSATPSGSANEQFF | TGCAGTGCCACCCCTAGCGGGAGCGCGAATGAGCAGTTCTTC
many | - | TRBJ2-1 | TRBV20-1 | CSARGPTLNNEQFF | TGCAGTGCTAGAGGACCGACCCTAAACAATGAGCAGTTCTTC
- | - | TRBJ2-1 | TRBV6-1 | CASIPRGAYNEQFF | TGTGCCAGCATCCCCCGGGGAGCCTACAATGAGCAGTTCTTC
many | - | TRBJ2-7 | TRBV7-3 | CASSLGVGALYEQYF | TGTGCCAGCAGCTTAGGGGTGGGAGCTTTATACGAGCAGTACTTC
few | TRBD2 | TRBJ2-3 | TRBV6-1 | CASGPTSGSTDTQYF | TGTGCCAGCGGTCCGACTAGCGGTAGCACAGATACGCAGTATTTT
many | TRBD2 | TRBJ2-7 | TRBV20-1 | CSATVTSDEQYF | TGCAGTGCGACCGTGACTAGCGACGAGCAGTACTTC
- | TRBD2 | TRBJ2-5 | TRBV4-3 | CASSQETGTSGRIGQYF | TGCGCCAGCAGCCAAGAGACCGGGACTAGCGGGAGAATCGGCCAGTACTTC
few | TRBD1 | TRBJ2-6 | TRBV7-9 | CASSLAQGTGESGANVLTF | TGTGCCAGCAGCTTAGCGCAAGGGACAGGGGAATCTGGGGCCAACGTCCTGACTTTC
many | - | TRBJ2-7 | TRBV18 | CASSPPGTLNYEQYF | TGTGCCAGCTCACCTCCCGGGACACTAAACTACGAGCAGTACTTC
- | - | TRBJ2-3 | TRBV7-9 | CASSLAQAADTQYF | TGTGCCAGCAGCTTAGCGCAGGCAGCAGATACGCAGTATTTT
few | TRBD2 | TRBJ2-3 | TRBV9 | CASSTRLAGVSDTQYF | TGTGCCAGCAGCACACGACTAGCGGGAGTTTCAGATACGCAGTATTTT
many | - | TRBJ2-4 | TRBV12-3/TRBV12-4 | CASSFSHLAKNIQYF | TGTGCCAGCAGTTTTTCGCACCTAGCCAAAAACATTCAGTACTTC
many | TRBD1 | TRBJ2-7 | TRBV28 | CASSTGTGKSYEQYF | TGTGCCAGCAGTACCGGGACAGGGAAATCCTACGAGCAGTACTTC
many | - | TRBJ1-5 | TRBV28 | CASSLVTGSVNQPQHF | TGTGCCAGCAGTTTGGTCACAGGGTCGGTTAATCAGCCCCAGCATTTT
- | TRBD2 | TRBJ2-5 | TRBV20-1 | CSAPSGQETQYF | TGCAGTGCCCCTAGCGGTCAAGAGACCCAGTACTTC
many | - | TRBJ2-5 | TRBV18 | CASSPPSERETQYF | TGTGCCAGCTCACCACCAAGTGAAAGAGAGACCCAGTACTTC
many | - | TRBJ1-2 | TRBV12-3/TRBV12-4 | CASSLALGQNYGYTF | TGTGCCAGCAGTTTAGCGCTCGGGCAGAACTATGGCTACACCTTC
many | TRBD1 | TRBJ1-4 | TRBV12-3/TRBV12-4 | CASRRTGGAVEKLFF | TGTGCCAGCAGACGAACAGGGGGCGCGGTTGAAAAACTGTTTTTT
many | - | TRBJ2-5 | TRBV7-9 | CASSLREWETQYF | TGTGCCAGCAGCCTCCGGGAGTGGGAGACCCAGTACTTC
many | - | TRBJ2-7 | TRBV7-2 | CASSLAPGQTSYEQYF | TGTGCCAGCAGCTTAGCTCCTGGACAGACTTCCTACGAGCAGTACTTC
few | TRBD1 | TRBJ1-5 | TRBV7-2 | CASSLVGQGYQPQHF | TGTGCCAGCAGCTTAGTAGGACAGGGGTATCAGCCCCAGCATTTT
many | TRBD2 | TRBJ2-7 | TRBV28 | CASSLSPGSGRAYEQYF | TGTGCCAGCAGTTTATCCCCGGGTAGCGGGAGGGCCTACGAGCAGTACTTC
few | - | TRBJ2-1 | TRBV20-1 | CSAPIPPGATYNEQFF | TGCAGTGCCCCTATACCCCCGGGGGCAACCTACAATGAGCAGTTCTTC
few | - | TRBJ2-1 | TRBV11-3 | CASSQTRQASYNEQFF | TGTGCCAGCAGCCAAACCCGACAGGCGTCATACAATGAGCAGTTCTTC
- | TRBD1 | TRBJ2-7 | TRBV30 | CAWSAGTGTYGQYF | TGTGCCTGGAGCGCTGGGACAGGGACCTACGGGCAGTACTTC
many | - | TRBJ2-5 | TRBV12-3/TRBV12-4 | CASSPPLETQYF | TGTGCCAGCAGTCCGCCCCTGGAGACCCAGTACTTC
- | - | TRBJ2-7 | TRBV27 | CASSRRGEQYF | TGTGCCAGCAGTAGAAGGGGCGAGCAGTACTTC
many | - | TRBJ1-2 | TRBV20-1 | CSARGTAYGYTF | TGCAGTGCTAGAGGGACAGCTTATGGCTACACCTTC
- | - | TRBJ2-4 | TRBV19 | CASSIGGDLSNIQYF | TGTGCCAGTAGTATAGGGGGGGACCTCAGTAACATTCAGTACTTC
many | TRBD1 | TRBJ1-4 | TRBV7-9 | CASSSDGQGPLNEKLFF | TGTGCCAGCAGCTCGGATGGACAGGGCCCATTAAATGAAAAACTGTTTTTT
many | TRBD1 | TRBJ1-6 | TRBV30 | CAWTGGTDSPLHF | TGTGCCTGGACAGGGGGGACAGATTCACCCCTCCACTTT
- | - | TRBJ1-6 | TRBV20-1 | CSARVGVAGSPLHF | TGCAGTGCTAGGGTGGGGGTGGCTGGATCACCCCTCCACTTT
many | TRBD1 | TRBJ2-7 | TRBV27 | CASSSLTGARDEQYF | TGTGCCAGCAGTTCGTTGACAGGGGCGCGCGACGAGCAGTACTTC
many | TRBD2 | TRBJ2-2 | TRBV7-9 | CASSTRRRGGTGELFF | TGTGCCAGCAGCACCCGGCGGCGCGGGGGCACCGGGGAGCTGTTTTTT
many | - | TRBJ2-7 | TRBV18 | CASSPFGPSYEQYF | TGTGCCAGCTCACCCTTCGGCCCCTCCTACGAGCAGTACTTC
few | TRBD2 | TRBJ2-1 | TRBV29-1 | CSVHGLAGDIYNEQFF | TGCAGCGTCCACGGACTAGCGGGAGACATCTACAATGAGCAGTTCTTC
many | - | TRBJ1-1 | TRBV14 | CASSQDLGRAEAFF | TGTGCCAGCAGCCAAGATCTCGGTAGGGCTGAAGCTTTCTTT
- | - | TRBJ1-1 | TRBV10-3 | CAIRSFVGDSEAFF | TGTGCCATCCGATCTTTTGTAGGTGATTCTGAAGCTTTCTTT
many | - | TRBJ1-1 | TRBV12-3/TRBV12-4 | CASSLSGADTEAFF | TGTGCCAGCAGTTTGAGCGGGGCTGACACTGAAGCTTTCTTT
many | - | TRBJ2-7 | TRBV7-9 | CASSPTAWATEQYF | TGTGCCAGCAGCCCGACGGCTTGGGCTACCGAGCAGTACTTC
many | - | TRBJ1-1 | TRBV7-7 | CASSLDRDTEAFF | TGTGCCAGCAGCTTAGATAGGGACACTGAAGCTTTCTTT
few | - | TRBJ1-1 | TRBV14 | CASSQESNTEAFF | TGTGCCAGCAGCCAGGAATCGAACACTGAAGCTTTCTTT
many | TRBD2 | TRBJ2-5 | TRBV19 | CASSIGSPGGTQYF | TGTGCCAGTAGTATCGGGTCTCCGGGAGGGACCCAGTACTTC
many | - | TRBJ1-2 | TRBV29-1 | CSVEDIGRNYGYTF | TGCAGCGTTGAAGATATAGGCAGGAACTATGGCTACACCTTC
many | - | TRBJ2-7 | TRBV12-3/TRBV12-4 | CASSDSGQYEQYF | TGTGCCAGCAGTGACTCGGGACAATACGAGCAGTACTTC
many | TRBD2 | TRBJ2-5 | TRBV20-1 | CSASLPSGQETQYF | TGCAGTGCTAGTCTTCCTAGCGGCCAGGAGACCCAGTACTTC
many | - | TRBJ2-1 | TRBV7-9 | CASTRVGGGGEQFF | TGTGCCAGCACCCGGGTTGGGGGAGGAGGAGAGCAGTTCTTC
- | - | TRBJ2-2 | TRBV7-9 | CASSLLRADTGELFF | TGTGCCAGCAGCTTGCTTAGGGCGGACACCGGGGAGCTGTTTTTT